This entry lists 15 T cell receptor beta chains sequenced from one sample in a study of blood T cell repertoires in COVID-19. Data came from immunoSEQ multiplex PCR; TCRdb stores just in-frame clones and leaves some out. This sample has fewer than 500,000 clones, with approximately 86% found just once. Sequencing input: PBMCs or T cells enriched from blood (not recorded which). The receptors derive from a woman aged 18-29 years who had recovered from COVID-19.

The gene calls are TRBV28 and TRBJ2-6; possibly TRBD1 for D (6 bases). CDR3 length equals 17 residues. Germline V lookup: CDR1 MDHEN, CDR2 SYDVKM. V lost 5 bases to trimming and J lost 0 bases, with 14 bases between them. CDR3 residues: CASSEDPGHSGANVLTF. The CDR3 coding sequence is TGTGCCAGCAGTGAAGATCCGGGACACTCTGGGGCCAACGTCCTGACTTTC.

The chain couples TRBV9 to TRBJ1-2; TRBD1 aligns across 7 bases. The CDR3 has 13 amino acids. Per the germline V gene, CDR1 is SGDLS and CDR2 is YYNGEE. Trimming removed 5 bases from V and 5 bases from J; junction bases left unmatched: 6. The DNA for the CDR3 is TGTGCCAGCAGAGGGACAGATTTTTATGGCTACACCTTC. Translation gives CASRGTDFYGYTF.

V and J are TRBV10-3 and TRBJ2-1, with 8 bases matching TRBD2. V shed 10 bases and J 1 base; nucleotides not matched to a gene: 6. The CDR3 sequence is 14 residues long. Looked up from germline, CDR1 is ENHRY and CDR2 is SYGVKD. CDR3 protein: CASTGGPSYNEQFF. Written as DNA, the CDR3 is TGTGCCAGTACGGGGGGGCCGTCCTACAATGAGCAGTTCTTC.

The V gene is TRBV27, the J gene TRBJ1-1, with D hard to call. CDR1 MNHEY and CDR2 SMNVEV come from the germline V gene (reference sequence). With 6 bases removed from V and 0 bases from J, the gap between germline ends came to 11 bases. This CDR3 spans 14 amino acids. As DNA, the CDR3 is TGTGCCAGCAGAAAAATGGGCCTGAACACTGAAGCTTTCTTT. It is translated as CASRKMGLNTEAFF.

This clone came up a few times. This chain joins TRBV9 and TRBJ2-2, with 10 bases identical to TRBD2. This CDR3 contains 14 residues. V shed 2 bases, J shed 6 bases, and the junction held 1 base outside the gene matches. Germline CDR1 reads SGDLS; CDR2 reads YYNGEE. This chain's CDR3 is CASSVSGGAGELFF. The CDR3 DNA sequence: TGTGCCAGCAGCGTGAGCGGGGGGGCCGGGGAGCTGTTTTTT.

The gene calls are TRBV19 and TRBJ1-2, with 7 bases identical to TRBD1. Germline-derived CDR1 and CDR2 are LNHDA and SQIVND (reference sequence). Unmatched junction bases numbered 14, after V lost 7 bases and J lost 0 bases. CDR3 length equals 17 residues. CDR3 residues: CASNLGGRGTANYGYTF. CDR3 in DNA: TGTGCCAGTAACCTCGGGGGCAGGGGGACGGCTAACTATGGCTACACCTTC.

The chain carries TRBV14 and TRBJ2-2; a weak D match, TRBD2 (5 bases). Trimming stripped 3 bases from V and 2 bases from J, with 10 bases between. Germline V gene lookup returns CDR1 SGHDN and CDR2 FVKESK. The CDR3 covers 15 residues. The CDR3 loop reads CASSHFRGNTGELFF. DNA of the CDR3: TGTGCCAGCAGCCACTTCCGGGGTAACACCGGGGAGCTGTTTTTT.

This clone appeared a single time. CDR3 DNA: TGCGCCAGCTGCTCTGTCTTTAGCGGGGGGGCCCTCCACCCCTCGAACACCGGGGAGCTGTTTTTT. Its translation is CASCSVFSGGALHPSNTGELFF. The J gene is TRBJ2-2, the V gene TRBV23-1; 11 nucleotides align to TRBD2. TRBV23-1 is labeled an ORF, and its function is uncertain. The V and J ends lost 8 bases and 0 bases, in that order; junction bases with no gene match: 23. The CDR3 covers 22 residues.

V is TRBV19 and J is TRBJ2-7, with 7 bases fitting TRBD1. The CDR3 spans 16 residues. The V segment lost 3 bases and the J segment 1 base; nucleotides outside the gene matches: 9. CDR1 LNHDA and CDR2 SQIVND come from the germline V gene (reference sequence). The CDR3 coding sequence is TGTGCCAGTAGTATCGCTGCGACAGGGAAGTCCTACGAGCAGTACTTC. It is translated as CASSIAATGKSYEQYF. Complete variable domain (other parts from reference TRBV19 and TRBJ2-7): DGGITQSPKYLFRKEGQNVTLSCEQNLNHDAMYWYRQDPGQGLRLIYYSQIVNDFQKGDIAEGYSVSREKKESFPLTVTSAQKNPTAFYLCASSIAATGKSYEQYFGPGTRLTVT.

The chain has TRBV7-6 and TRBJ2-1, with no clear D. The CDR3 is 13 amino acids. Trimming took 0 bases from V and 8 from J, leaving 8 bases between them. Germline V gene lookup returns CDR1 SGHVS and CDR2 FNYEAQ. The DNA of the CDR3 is TGTGCCAGCAGCTTAGCCACAGTGGATGAGCAGTTCTTC. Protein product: CASSLATVDEQFF.

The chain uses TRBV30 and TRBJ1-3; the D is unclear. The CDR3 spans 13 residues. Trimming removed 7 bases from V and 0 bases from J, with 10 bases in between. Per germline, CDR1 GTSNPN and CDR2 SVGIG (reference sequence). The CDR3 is CASGSFSGNTIYF. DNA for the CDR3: TGTGCCTCCGGTTCCTTCTCTGGAAACACCATATATTTT. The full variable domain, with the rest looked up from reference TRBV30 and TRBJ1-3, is SQTIHQWPATLVQPVGSPLSLECTVEGTSNPNLYWYRQAAGRGLQLLFYSVGIGQISSEVPQNLSASRPQDRQFILSSKKLLLSDSGFYLCASGSFSGNTIYFGEGSWLTVV.

The CDR3 sequence: CASSLKGGSEAFF. The CDR3 nucleotides read TGTGCCAGCAGCTTGAAAGGGGGCAGTGAAGCTTTCTTT. The chain is built from TRBV5-4 and TRBJ1-1; 7 positions agree with TRBD1. The length of the CDR3 is 13 residues. Germline-derived CDR1 and CDR2 are SGHNT and YYREEE (reference sequence). V lost 1 base to trimming and J lost 7 bases; unmatched junction nucleotides: 4. Looking up the rest from reference TRBV5-4 and TRBJ1-1 gives the full variable domain: ETGVTQSPTHLIKTRGQQVTLRCSSQSGHNTVSWYQQALGQGPQFIFQYYREEENGRGNFPPRFSGLQFPNYSSELNVNALELDDSALYLCASSLKGGSEAFFGQGTRLTVV.

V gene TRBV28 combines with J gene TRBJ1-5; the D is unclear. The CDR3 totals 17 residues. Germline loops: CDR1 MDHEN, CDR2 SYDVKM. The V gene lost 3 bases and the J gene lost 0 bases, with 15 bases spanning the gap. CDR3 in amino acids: CASSFLSPQSSNQPQHF. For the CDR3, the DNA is TGTGCCAGCAGTTTTTTAAGTCCACAGAGTAGCAATCAGCCCCAGCATTTT. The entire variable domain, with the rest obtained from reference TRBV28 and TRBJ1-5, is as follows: DVKVTQSSRYLVKRTGEKVFLECVQDMDHENMFWYRQDPGLGLRLIYFSYDVKMKEKGDIPEGYSVSREKKERFSLILESASTNQTSMYLCASSFLSPQSSNQPQHFGDGTRLSIL.

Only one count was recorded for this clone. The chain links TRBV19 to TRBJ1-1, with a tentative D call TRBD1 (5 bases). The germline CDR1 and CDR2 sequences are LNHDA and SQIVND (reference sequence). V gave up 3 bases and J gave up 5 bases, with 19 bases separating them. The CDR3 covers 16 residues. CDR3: CASSIEEGRVDTEAFF. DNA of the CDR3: TGTGCCAGTAGTATTGAGGAGGGCAGGGTTGATACTGAAGCTTTCTTT.

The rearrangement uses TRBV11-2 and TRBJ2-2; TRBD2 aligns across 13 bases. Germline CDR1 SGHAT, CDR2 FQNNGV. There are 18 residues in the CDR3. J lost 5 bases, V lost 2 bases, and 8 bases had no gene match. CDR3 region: CASSLLLAGGPGTGELFF. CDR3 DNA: TGTGCCAGCAGCTTATTACTAGCGGGGGGGCCGGGGACCGGGGAGCTGTTTTTT.